A selection of T cell receptor beta chains follows, all from one sample in a study of human T cells and chemical hapten exposure. TCRdb called the RACE reads again in MiXCR, with one record for every CDR3 protein. The sample consists of approximately 350,000 distinct CDR3 sequences, around 7% of them appearing once. This specimen consisted of whole blood, obtained in connection with sensitization to the hapten diphenylcyclopropenone (DPC). These TCRs come from a woman aged 18 to 35 with alopecia areata. Some clones in this sample may be carry-over from other donors' samples. CDR3s include the opening cysteine and the closing phenylalanine or tryptophan. D genes are given only for firm matches. The size field is filled for only some rows; it gives once, few, many or a size class.

abundance,v_gene,j_gene,d_gene,CDR3nt,CDR3aa
-,TRBV3-1,TRBJ1-2,-,TGTGCCAGCAGCCAAGATTGGGAAGACAACTATGGCTACACCTTC,CASSQDWEDNYGYTF
few,TRBV12-3/TRBV12-4,TRBJ2-3,TRBD2,TGTGCCAGCAGAATTCGACGGCGGGGGGGCGGTGATACGCAGTATTTT,CASRIRRRGGGDTQYF
many,TRBV27,TRBJ2-1,TRBD2,TGTGCCAGCAGTAGCGGGGGGCCCTCCTACAATGAGCAGTTCTTC,CASSSGGPSYNEQFF
few,TRBV7-8,TRBJ1-5,-,TGTGCCAGCAGCTTAATTAGACCCCCGGGGGATCAGCCCCAGCATTTT,CASSLIRPPGDQPQHF
many,TRBV6-2/TRBV6-3,TRBJ2-6,-,TGTGCCAGCAGTTACTACTGGGAAGCATGGGTGCCCAGCTCTGGGGCCAACGTCCTGACTTTC,CASSYYWEAWVPSSGANVLTF
many,TRBV28,TRBJ1-2,-,TGTGCCAGCAGTTTCCTAAAGTCGGATGGCTACACCTTC,CASSFLKSDGYTF
many,TRBV3-1,TRBJ2-6,-,TGTGCCAGCAGCCGAGATACAGGATCCAGCTCTGGGGCCAACGTCCTGACTTTC,CASSRDTGSSSGANVLTF
few,TRBV5-1,TRBJ1-1,TRBD1,TGCGCCAGCAGCCCCGGGTGGGACAGGGCCACTGAAGCTTTCTTT,CASSPGWDRATEAFF
many,TRBV5-6,TRBJ2-5,TRBD2,TGTGCCAGCATCCGGGGCTATGGTCGAGCGGGACTTCAAGAGACCCAGTACTTC,CASIRGYGRAGLQETQYF
few,TRBV4-3,TRBJ2-1,TRBD2,TGCGCCAGCAGCCAAAACCCTAGCGGGGGGGCGAGTGAGCAGTTCTTC,CASSQNPSGGASEQFF
-,TRBV6-2/TRBV6-3,TRBJ1-5,-,TGTGCCAGCAGTAACGAACAGCGTGGCAATCAGCCCCAGCATTTT,CASSNEQRGNQPQHF
many,TRBV4-1,TRBJ2-3,-,TGCGCCAGCAGCCAAGAGGAGGGGGGGCCGTCAACAGATACGCAGTATTTT,CASSQEEGGPSTDTQYF
many,TRBV7-9,TRBJ1-6,-,TGTGCCAGCAGCTCCGATACAGGGACCTATAATTCACCCCTCCACTTT,CASSSDTGTYNSPLHF
-,TRBV24-1,TRBJ2-3,-,TGTGCCACCAGTGATACAGAGAACACAGATACGCAGTATTTT,CATSDTENTDTQYF
few,TRBV4-3,TRBJ1-1,-,TGCGCCAGCAGCCTTAGCAGGTCTTTGAACACTGAAGCTTTCTTT,CASSLSRSLNTEAFF
many,TRBV7-9,TRBJ2-7,TRBD2,TGTGCCAGCAGCCCACATAGCGGGGGGGCCTACGAGCAGTACTTC,CASSPHSGGAYEQYF
few,TRBV4-1,TRBJ1-2,-,TGCGCCAGCAGGAAGATTACCACCTCGGAGGGCTACACCTTC,CASRKITTSEGYTF
many,TRBV6-1,TRBJ2-7,-,TGTGCCAGCAAGGGCGGGGCCTCCTACGAGCAGTACTTC,CASKGGASYEQYF
-,TRBV10-3,TRBJ2-7,-,TGTGCCATCAGTGAGTCAGGGGAGCAGTACTTC,CAISESGEQYF
-,TRBV5-1,TRBJ2-7,-,TGCGCCAGCAGCTTTCAAATTTCTACCTACGAGCAGTACTTC,CASSFQISTYEQYF
many,TRBV19,TRBJ1-5,TRBD1,TGTGCCAGTGTGGACAGGACCCGAGGGGGCGATCAGCCCCAGCATTTT,CASVDRTRGGDQPQHF
few,TRBV7-9,TRBJ1-5,TRBD1,TGTGCCAGCAGCTTAGGTCTGGGACAGGGGGATAATCAGCCCCAGCATTTT,CASSLGLGQGDNQPQHF
many,TRBV5-6,TRBJ2-3,TRBD2,TGTGCCAGCAGCTTGGACGGGGGGGCCCAAGATACGCAGTATTTT,CASSLDGGAQDTQYF
few,TRBV6-2/TRBV6-3,TRBJ2-5,-,TGTGCCAGCAGATATCCCCAGGGTGGGGAACGGGAGACCCAGTACTTC,CASRYPQGGERETQYF
-,TRBV7-2,TRBJ1-2,-,TGTGCCAGCAGCTCACGGGACGGCCTCCGGGGCTACACCTTC,CASSSRDGLRGYTF
-,TRBV29-1,TRBJ2-1,-,TGCAGCGTTGAGGAACTAAGGACTGGCCTAGGAAATGAGCAGTTCTTC,CSVEELRTGLGNEQFF
-,TRBV3-1,TRBJ1-2,-,TGTGCCAGCAGCCAAGGTTGGGGCTATGGCTACACCTTC,CASSQGWGYGYTF
many,TRBV10-3,TRBJ2-3,TRBD2,TGTGCCATCAGTGGGTCTAGCGGGGGGCGCGGGGATACGCAGTATTTT,CAISGSSGGRGDTQYF
few,TRBV7-6,TRBJ1-4,-,TGTGCCAGCAGCCGTAACCGCGAAAAACTGTTTTTT,CASSRNREKLFF
-,TRBV24-1,TRBJ2-3,-,TGTGCCACCAGTGAGTCGGGAGATACGCAGTATTTT,CATSESGDTQYF
-,TRBV7-9,TRBJ2-3,-,TGTGCCAGCAGCGATACCGGGGCAGCAATCACAGATACGCAGTATTTT,CASSDTGAAITDTQYF
-,TRBV4-2,TRBJ1-1,-,TGTGCCAGCAGCTCAATCTGGGGGTTGCACACTGAAGCTTTCTTT,CASSSIWGLHTEAFF
many,TRBV2,TRBJ2-1,TRBD1,TGTGCCAGCTCCCGGGACAGGGGCCCCAATGAGCAGTTCTTC,CASSRDRGPNEQFF
many,TRBV9,TRBJ1-6,TRBD1,TGTGCCAGCAGCCTAAGACAGGGGAATTCACCCCTCCACTTT,CASSLRQGNSPLHF
-,TRBV29-1,TRBJ1-4,-,TGCAGCGTTAGGCTGATTAATGAAAAACTGTTTTTT,CSVRLINEKLFF
few,TRBV9,TRBJ1-1,-,TGTGCCAGCAGCGTAGCTCCCGGTGGCCCAGGGGACACTGAAGCTTTCTTT,CASSVAPGGPGDTEAFF
few,TRBV7-9,TRBJ1-3,-,TGTGCCAGCAGCTTAGCGGTCTACTCTGGAAACACCATATATTTT,CASSLAVYSGNTIYF
-,TRBV6-6,TRBJ2-7,-,TGTGCCAGCAGTTACTCGAAACAGGGACGGGCCTACGAGCAGTACTTC,CASSYSKQGRAYEQYF
-,TRBV4-2,TRBJ2-3,-,TGTGCCAGCAGCCCCGAATTATTGACGCGCAGCCCAGATACGCAGTATTTT,CASSPELLTRSPDTQYF
-,TRBV4-3,TRBJ2-3,-,TGCGCCAGCAGCCAAGGGGTCATCCGCACGTATACGCAGTATTTT,CASSQGVIRTYTQYF
many,TRBV13,TRBJ1-1,-,TGTGCCAGCAGCTTAGGCCGTATATTGAACACTGAAGCTTTCTTT,CASSLGRILNTEAFF
-,TRBV7-2,TRBJ2-3,TRBD1,TGTGCCAGCAGCTTAGCCCCGACAGGGGGTGGGGATACGCAGTATTTT,CASSLAPTGGGDTQYF
many,TRBV28,TRBJ1-5,-,TGTGCCAGCAGTTCCGCAAGGACCGGGTTTGGCAATCAGCCCCAGCATTTT,CASSSARTGFGNQPQHF
many,TRBV13,TRBJ2-2,-,TGTGCCAGCACTAACGCCGGGGAGCTGTTTTTT,CASTNAGELFF
-,TRBV28,TRBJ2-5,TRBD2,TGTGCCAGCAGTTTACTAGGCGAGCGGGGGGCCGAAGAGACCCAGTACTTC,CASSLLGERGAEETQYF
-,TRBV6-5,TRBJ1-6,TRBD1,TGTGCCAGCAACAGGGGGAGCAATTCACCCCTCCACTTT,CASNRGSNSPLHF
many,TRBV3-1,TRBJ2-3,-,TGTGCCAGCAGCCAAGTGGGAACATACACAGATACGCAGTATTTT,CASSQVGTYTDTQYF
-,TRBV4-2,TRBJ2-5,-,TGTGCCAGCAGCCAAGATGCTGGCGGGGTAGAGACCCAGTACTTC,CASSQDAGGVETQYF
many,TRBV12-3/TRBV12-4,TRBJ2-2,TRBD1,TGTGCCAATACACTCCGGGACAGGGAAACCGGGGAGCTGTTTTTT,CANTLRDRETGELFF
many,TRBV7-8,TRBJ1-2,-,TGTGCCAGCAGCCTGGTTCGGGGCCATGGCTACACCTTC,CASSLVRGHGYTF
few,TRBV7-9,TRBJ1-1,-,TGTGCCAGCAGCTTAGTTTCCGTGATCCCAGCTTTCTTT,CASSLVSVIPAFF
many,TRBV2,TRBJ2-1,-,TGTGCCAGCAGTGAACTAGTTTACAATGAGCAGTTCTTC,CASSELVYNEQFF
few,TRBV10-3,TRBJ2-3,-,TGTGCCATCAGTGACAGGCTAGTGGTGGATACAGATACGCAGTATTTT,CAISDRLVVDTDTQYF
-,TRBV12-3/TRBV12-4,TRBJ2-3,-,TGTGCCAGCAGCATGCGTCCGGCCGGACCGAGCACAGATACGCAGTATTTT,CASSMRPAGPSTDTQYF
many,TRBV20-1,TRBJ1-6,TRBD1,TGCAGTGCCGCAGGGGGCGTAGGAAATTCACCCCTCCACTTT,CSAAGGVGNSPLHF
many,TRBV6-5,TRBJ2-5,-,TGTGCCAGCACCCCCGGGAACCTACAAGAGACCCAGTACTTC,CASTPGNLQETQYF
few,TRBV6-2/TRBV6-3,TRBJ2-3,-,TGTGCCAGCACTCAAAGGGGTTGGAGCTCGGATACGCAGTATTTT,CASTQRGWSSDTQYF